Listed below are T cell receptor beta chains from one sample, sequenced in a study of regulatory T cells in long-lasting Graves disease. MiXCR was run by TCRdb on the multiplex PCR reads, yielding one entry per CDR3 protein. The sample carries around 480,000 distinct CDR3 sequences, around 16% recorded once. This sample was also put to use in a study of T cells in Graves' hyperthyroidism and ophthalmopathy.

Material: peripheral blood mononuclear cells (PBMCs), obtained at new diagnosis, from a patient treated with antithyroid drugs. The receptors come from a man aged 40-49 years with Graves disease. The CDR3 runs from the conserved cysteine through the conserved F or W. D genes are given only for firm matches. The listing skips clone size in some rows; elsewhere it reads once, few, many or a size class.

CDR3 protein: CASSSPGGGGDEQFF
CDR3 DNA: TGTGCCAGCAGTTCCCCGGGAGGCGGTGGTGATGAGCAGTTCTTC
V gene: TRBV28
clone size: many
D gene: TRBD2
J gene: TRBJ2-1

CDR3 protein: CASRLAQASNQPQHF
CDR3 DNA: TGTGCCAGTAGGCTCGCACAGGCTAGCAATCAGCCCCAGCATTTT
V gene: TRBV19
clone size: -
D gene: -
J gene: TRBJ1-5

CDR3 protein: CATSDWGQTGELFF
CDR3 DNA: TGTGCCACCAGTGATTGGGGACAGACCGGGGAGCTGTTTTTT
V gene: TRBV24-1
clone size: few
D gene: TRBD1
J gene: TRBJ2-2

CDR3 protein: CSARVGGAGETYEQYF
CDR3 DNA: TGCAGTGCTAGAGTAGGGGGAGCGGGCGAAACCTACGAGCAGTACTTC
V gene: TRBV20-1
clone size: many
D gene: -
J gene: TRBJ2-7

CDR3 protein: CAWRQGPNTGELFF
CDR3 DNA: TGTGCCTGGAGACAGGGACCGAACACCGGGGAGCTGTTTTTT
V gene: TRBV30
clone size: many
D gene: -
J gene: TRBJ2-2

CDR3 protein: CAWSVRAEAFF
CDR3 DNA: TGTGCCTGGAGTGTCAGGGCTGAAGCTTTCTTT
V gene: TRBV30
clone size: many
D gene: -
J gene: TRBJ1-1

CDR3 protein: CASSIVLGSGELFF
CDR3 DNA: TGTGCCAGTAGTATAGTCTTGGGGTCCGGGGAGCTGTTTTTT
V gene: TRBV19
clone size: -
D gene: -
J gene: TRBJ2-2

CDR3 protein: CASSGPTTSGELFF
CDR3 DNA: TGCGCCAGCAGCGGACCCACAACGTCCGGGGAGCTGTTTTTT
V gene: TRBV5-1
clone size: many
D gene: -
J gene: TRBJ2-2

CDR3 protein: CASSLTQGGSPLHF
CDR3 DNA: TGTGCCAGCAGTTTAACACAGGGCGGATCACCCCTCCACTTT
V gene: TRBV12-3/TRBV12-4
clone size: -
D gene: -
J gene: TRBJ1-6

CDR3 protein: CASSYVGGTPYEQYF
CDR3 DNA: TGTGCCAGCAGTTACGTAGGCGGGACCCCCTACGAGCAGTACTTC
V gene: TRBV6-5
clone size: -
D gene: -
J gene: TRBJ2-7

CDR3 protein: CATLYGGATDTQYF
CDR3 DNA: TGTGCCACCCTCTACGGGGGGGCCACAGATACGCAGTATTTT
V gene: TRBV6-1
clone size: -
D gene: TRBD2
J gene: TRBJ2-3

CDR3 protein: CSARDFSGSLGEQYF
CDR3 DNA: TGCAGTGCTAGAGATTTCAGCGGGAGTCTGGGGGAGCAGTACTTC
V gene: TRBV20-1
clone size: many
D gene: TRBD2
J gene: TRBJ2-7

CDR3 protein: CSVEPLRLAGGMHTQYF
CDR3 DNA: TGCAGCGTTGAGCCCCTTAGACTAGCGGGAGGGATGCATACGCAGTATTTT
V gene: TRBV29-1
clone size: many
D gene: TRBD2
J gene: TRBJ2-3

CDR3 protein: CASSFSWAYGYTF
CDR3 DNA: TGTGCCAGCAGTTTTTCATGGGCCTATGGCTACACCTTC
V gene: TRBV12-3/TRBV12-4
clone size: many
D gene: -
J gene: TRBJ1-2

CDR3 protein: CASSLVWGEGNQFF
CDR3 DNA: TGTGCCAGCAGCTTAGTGTGGGGGGAGGGGAATCAGTTCTTC
V gene: TRBV7-9
clone size: -
D gene: TRBD2
J gene: TRBJ2-1

CDR3 protein: CASSLSGFDSPLHF
CDR3 DNA: TGCGCCAGCAGCTTGTCAGGGTTTGATTCACCCCTCCACTTT
V gene: TRBV5-1
clone size: few
D gene: -
J gene: TRBJ1-6

CDR3 protein: CAWAKNTEAFF
CDR3 DNA: TGTGCCTGGGCGAAGAACACTGAAGCTTTCTTT
V gene: TRBV30
clone size: few
D gene: -
J gene: TRBJ1-1

CDR3 protein: CASSQVVLAGAVDTQYF
CDR3 DNA: TGCGCCAGCAGCCAAGTTGTACTAGCGGGAGCGGTAGATACGCAGTATTTT
V gene: TRBV4-1
clone size: many
D gene: TRBD2
J gene: TRBJ2-3

CDR3 protein: CASSPRRQGDTEAFF
CDR3 DNA: TGTGCCAGCAGTCCCCGGAGGCAGGGGGACACTGAAGCTTTCTTT
V gene: TRBV27
clone size: many
D gene: TRBD1
J gene: TRBJ1-1

CDR3 protein: CATAYNVLSSYEQYF
CDR3 DNA: TGTGCCACCGCATACAACGTCCTCAGCTCCTACGAGCAGTACTTC
V gene: TRBV19
clone size: -
D gene: -
J gene: TRBJ2-7

CDR3 protein: CASSDGTYSYEQYF
CDR3 DNA: TGTGCCAGCAGCGACGGGACGTATTCCTACGAGCAGTACTTC
V gene: TRBV7-9
clone size: many
D gene: -
J gene: TRBJ2-7

CDR3 protein: CASISAYGKQFF
CDR3 DNA: TGTGCCAGCATTAGTGCTTACGGGAAGCAGTTCTTC
V gene: TRBV27
clone size: -
D gene: -
J gene: TRBJ2-1

CDR3 protein: CASSLVGGRNSPLHF
CDR3 DNA: TGCGCCAGCAGCTTGGTGGGGGGGCGGAATTCACCCCTCCACTTT
V gene: TRBV5-1
clone size: few
D gene: -
J gene: TRBJ1-6

CDR3 protein: CASSLYGGSTDTQYF
CDR3 DNA: TGTGCCAGCAGTTTATACGGGGGGAGCACAGATACGCAGTATTTT
V gene: TRBV28
clone size: many
D gene: TRBD2
J gene: TRBJ2-3

CDR3 protein: CASGPHGYTF
CDR3 DNA: TGTGCCAGTGGGCCGCATGGCTACACCTTC
V gene: TRBV19
clone size: -
D gene: -
J gene: TRBJ1-2

CDR3 protein: CASIQQGAYGYTF
CDR3 DNA: TGTGCCAGCATTCAACAGGGGGCTTATGGCTACACCTTC
V gene: TRBV6-1
clone size: few
D gene: TRBD1
J gene: TRBJ1-2

CDR3 protein: CALSPGGTRKETQYF
CDR3 DNA: TGTGCCTTATCCCCCGGAGGGACGAGAAAAGAGACCCAGTACTTC
V gene: TRBV6-2/TRBV6-3
clone size: -
D gene: -
J gene: TRBJ2-5

CDR3 protein: CASSSPDTEAFF
CDR3 DNA: TGTGCCAGCAGTTCCCCGGACACTGAAGCTTTCTTT
V gene: TRBV12-3/TRBV12-4
clone size: many
D gene: -
J gene: TRBJ1-1

CDR3 protein: CASSWMGGGDQPQHF
CDR3 DNA: TGTGCCAGCAGCTGGATGGGGGGCGGTGATCAGCCCCAGCATTTT
V gene: TRBV5-5
clone size: few
D gene: -
J gene: TRBJ1-5

CDR3 protein: CASVDSYEQYF
CDR3 DNA: TGTGCCAGTGTCGACAGCTACGAGCAGTACTTC
V gene: TRBV2
clone size: many
D gene: -
J gene: TRBJ2-7

CDR3 protein: CSARDWNFNEQFF
CDR3 DNA: TGCAGTGCTAGGGACTGGAATTTCAATGAGCAGTTCTTC
V gene: TRBV20-1
clone size: many
D gene: -
J gene: TRBJ2-1

CDR3 protein: CASSYSYSLATTNNEQFF
CDR3 DNA: TGTGCCAGCAGTTACTCGTACTCCTTGGCTACCACCAACAATGAGCAGTTCTTC
V gene: TRBV6-5
clone size: -
D gene: -
J gene: TRBJ2-1

CDR3 protein: CASTLEVGIGYTF
CDR3 DNA: TGTGCCAGCACCCTGGAGGTGGGGATCGGCTACACCTTC
V gene: TRBV28
clone size: many
D gene: -
J gene: TRBJ1-2

CDR3 protein: CASSVQINQPQHF
CDR3 DNA: TGTGCCAGCAGTGTGCAGATCAATCAGCCCCAGCATTTT
V gene: TRBV2
clone size: few
D gene: -
J gene: TRBJ1-5

CDR3 protein: CASSLSKISATDTQYF
CDR3 DNA: TGTGCCAGCAGCTTATCGAAGATTTCAGCCACAGATACGCAGTATTTT
V gene: TRBV11-2
clone size: many
D gene: -
J gene: TRBJ2-3